This entry concerns a single T cell receptor (beta chain). The antigen this receptor binds is unknown. Qualities for individual bases were not recorded, and no much larger clone is one base off. This sample was included in a study of CD8 T cells in Susac syndrome (dated by TCRdb to between 2018 and 2020). Regarding the research as a whole: Whether CD8+ T cell activation and differentiation in Susac syndrome was antigen driven was tested using repertoire sequencing. Results the study describes overall, beyond this receptor: The number of individuals in the TCR sequencing and HLA analysis was acknowledged as relatively small.

The junction shows trimming of 4 bases on V and 3 bases on J, and the gene matches do not reach 2 bases of it. The germline V gene yields ENHRY for CDR1 and SYGVKD for CDR2. From cysteine to phenylalanine, the CDR3 is 13 amino acids long. Just CDR3 DNA is preserved here, 39 bases in frame from base 1. High-throughput TCR beta sequencing profiled peripheral blood CD8+ and CD4+ T cells from healthy donors, Susac syndrome patients and multiple sclerosis patients. Healthy donors were included as age- and sex-matched controls. Bulk CD8+ and CD4+ T cells were purified by magnetic negative isolation, whereas CD8+ TEMRA cells were enriched by FACS. Blood was drawn into EDTA tubes, processed within 24 hours, and PBMCs were isolated by density gradient centrifugation. PBMCs intended for TCR sequencing were cryopreserved in liquid nitrogen and thawed later in a water bath at 37 degrees C. A purity of at least 90% was achieved for sorted or isolated CD4+, CD8+ and CD8+ TEMRA cells.

RNA was extracted using the RNeasy kit, and roughly 0.45 to 1 microgram was reverse transcribed with random hexamers. The immunoSEQ multiplex PCR assay, which covers 54 Vbeta and 13 Jbeta segments, was used to amplify TCR beta CDR3 regions. PCR amplification bias was corrected by using a synthetic template baseline for primer optimization and computational correction. The published analysis was carried out like this. Reads were annotated to V, D and J genes according to IMGT and were analyzed with immunoSEQ Analyzer, with only productive sequences retained. Clonality was calculated as one minus the Shannon entropy normalized by log2 of the number of productive unique sequences. Public and private clones were assessed among the 100 most prevalent clones of each patient and control. Susac-specific clones were defined as absent from healthy and MS cohorts, 800 to 1,200 published viral clones and other ImmuneACCESS disease sequences. Starting from the raw public reads, TCRdb applied fastp trimming at Q25, assembled clones with MiXCR and retained in-frame beta chains. Rows merge per CDR3 protein into single entries with the most common DNA and genes. None of the V and J calls come from the authors' own analysis; TCRdb made them. The sample table records 110,000 or so distinct CDR3 sequences; roughly 94% of these occur just once. 0.095% to 0.1% of the sample is in the top ten clones.

Sequencing input: CD4+ T cells from PBMCs. This receptor was obtained from a human donor in good health. The rearranged chain carries TRBV10-3 and TRBJ2-7; 8 bases in the middle match TRBD2. The CDR3 is CAISVAGNYEQYF. The nucleotide sequence is given as TGTGCCATCAGTGTAGCGGGGAACTACGAGCAGTACTTC.